These T cell receptor beta chains were read from a single sample in a study of T cell changes during pregnancy in multiple sclerosis. Method: immunoSEQ multiplex PCR; TCRdb's copy keeps in-frame clones and lacks some. Seen here are tens of thousands of clones, roughly 91% observed once, and the top ten hold around 0.58%. The input for sequencing was CD4+ T cells from peripheral blood mononuclear cells, taken in the third trimester of pregnancy. All receptors come from a female donor with multiple sclerosis, enrolled in a pregnancy study. The CDR3 runs from the conserved cysteine through the conserved F or W. D genes are given only for firm matches. Clone size is given for some rows only: seen once, a few or many times, or a class if the clone is expanded.

CDR3 protein: CATSRDSQGAGAFF
CDR3 DNA: TGTGCCACCAGCAGAGATAGTCAGGGGGCGGGAGCTTTCTTT
V gene: TRBV15
D gene: TRBD1
J gene: TRBJ1-1
clone size: -

CDR3 protein: CASSERVIKETQYF
CDR3 DNA: TGTGCCAGCAGTGAACGGGTTATAAAAGAGACCCAGTACTTC
V gene: TRBV25-1
D gene: -
J gene: TRBJ2-5
clone size: -

CDR3 protein: CSVERGANVLTF
CDR3 DNA: TGCAGCGTTGAGCGAGGGGCCAACGTCCTGACTTTC
V gene: TRBV29-1
D gene: -
J gene: TRBJ2-6
clone size: once

CDR3 protein: CASSLEATAEAFF
CDR3 DNA: TGCGCCAGCAGCTTGGAGGCAACAGCAGAAGCTTTCTTT
V gene: TRBV5-1
D gene: -
J gene: TRBJ1-1
clone size: -

CDR3 protein: CASRTGTGGRPLHF
CDR3 DNA: TGTGCCAGCAGGACCGGGACAGGCGGTCGTCCCCTCCACTTT
V gene: TRBV6-5
D gene: TRBD1
J gene: TRBJ1-6
clone size: -

CDR3 protein: CASSPQGPGEKLFF
CDR3 DNA: TGTGCCAGCAGTCCGCAGGGGCCGGGGGAAAAACTGTTTTTT
V gene: TRBV27
D gene: -
J gene: TRBJ1-4
clone size: once

CDR3 protein: CASHNTGYTGELFF
CDR3 DNA: TGCGCCAGCCATAATACAGGGTACACCGGGGAGCTGTTTTTT
V gene: TRBV5-1
D gene: -
J gene: TRBJ2-2
clone size: -

CDR3 protein: CASSRDRHTEAFF
CDR3 DNA: TGTGCCAGCAGCCGGGACAGACACACTGAAGCTTTCTTT
V gene: TRBV5-4
D gene: TRBD1
J gene: TRBJ1-1
clone size: -

CDR3 protein: CASGLVAGSKTYEQYF
CDR3 DNA: TGTGCTAGTGGTTTGGTAGCTGGTAGTAAAACCTACGAGCAGTACTTC
V gene: TRBV12-5
D gene: -
J gene: TRBJ2-7
clone size: -

CDR3 protein: CASSGNRGNQPQHF
CDR3 DNA: TGTGCCAGCAGCGGGAACAGGGGGAATCAGCCCCAGCATTTT
V gene: TRBV5-5
D gene: TRBD1
J gene: TRBJ1-5
clone size: -

CDR3 protein: CASSSDSPRSYNEQFF
CDR3 DNA: TGTGCCAGCAGTTCTGACAGCCCGCGCTCCTACAATGAGCAGTTCTTC
V gene: TRBV2
D gene: -
J gene: TRBJ2-1
clone size: -

CDR3 protein: CASSMFSGRVYNEQFF
CDR3 DNA: TGTGCCAGTAGTATGTTCAGCGGGAGGGTTTACAATGAGCAGTTCTTC
V gene: TRBV19
D gene: TRBD2
J gene: TRBJ2-1
clone size: -

CDR3 protein: CASSGQGRNEAFF
CDR3 DNA: TGTGCCAGCAGTGGACAGGGTCGGAATGAAGCTTTCTTT
V gene: TRBV2
D gene: TRBD1
J gene: TRBJ1-1
clone size: -

CDR3 protein: CASSIDTKNTEAFF
CDR3 DNA: TGTGCCAGTAGTATAGACACAAAGAACACTGAAGCTTTCTTT
V gene: TRBV19
D gene: -
J gene: TRBJ1-1
clone size: -

CDR3 protein: CASSTSGIASGANVLTF
CDR3 DNA: TGTGCCAGTAGTACATCAGGGATCGCCTCTGGGGCCAACGTCCTGACTTTC
V gene: TRBV19
D gene: -
J gene: TRBJ2-6
clone size: -

CDR3 protein: CAISESGANTGELFF
CDR3 DNA: TGTGCCATCAGTGAGTCCGGGGCGAACACCGGGGAGCTGTTTTTT
V gene: TRBV10-3
D gene: -
J gene: TRBJ2-2
clone size: -

CDR3 protein: CASSPLLAGAAGEQFF
CDR3 DNA: TGTGCCAGCTCACCCCTCCTAGCGGGGGCCGCGGGGGAGCAGTTCTTC
V gene: TRBV18
D gene: TRBD2
J gene: TRBJ2-1
clone size: -

CDR3 protein: CASSLGLRGNTEAFF
CDR3 DNA: TGTGCCAGCAGCTTAGGTCTCCGGGGAAATACTGAAGCTTTCTTT
V gene: TRBV7-8
D gene: -
J gene: TRBJ1-1
clone size: -

CDR3 protein: CASSQVFGGVTGELFF
CDR3 DNA: TGCGCCAGCAGCCAGGTGTTCGGGGGGGTCACCGGGGAGCTGTTTTTT
V gene: TRBV5-1
D gene: TRBD2
J gene: TRBJ2-2
clone size: -

CDR3 protein: CASSLERGGAYEQYF
CDR3 DNA: TGTGCCAGCAGTTTAGAACGGGGGGGCGCCTACGAGCAGTACTTC
V gene: TRBV27
D gene: TRBD2
J gene: TRBJ2-7
clone size: once

CDR3 protein: CASSLAGASGRLYNEQFF
CDR3 DNA: TGTGCCAGCAGCTTAGCCGGGGCTAGCGGGAGGCTATACAATGAGCAGTTCTTC
V gene: TRBV7-6
D gene: TRBD2
J gene: TRBJ2-1
clone size: once

CDR3 protein: CASSLGQGWGEQYF
CDR3 DNA: TGTGCCAGCAGCCTAGGACAGGGATGGGGCGAGCAGTACTTC
V gene: TRBV7-2
D gene: TRBD1
J gene: TRBJ2-7
clone size: -

CDR3 protein: CASNDSGVAKNIQYF
CDR3 DNA: TGTGCCAGCAACGACAGTGGGGTAGCCAAAAACATTCAGTACTTC
V gene: TRBV6-1
D gene: -
J gene: TRBJ2-4
clone size: -

CDR3 protein: CASTRSPTGDEAFF
CDR3 DNA: TGTGCCAGCACCCGTAGCCCGACAGGGGATGAAGCTTTCTTT
V gene: TRBV9
D gene: TRBD1
J gene: TRBJ1-1
clone size: -

CDR3 protein: CASSISRTAYEQYF
CDR3 DNA: TGTGCCAGTAGTATTTCCCGGACAGCTTACGAGCAGTACTTC
V gene: TRBV19
D gene: -
J gene: TRBJ2-7
clone size: -

CDR3 protein: CASSRQEPNQPQHF
CDR3 DNA: TGTGCCAGCAGTAGACAGGAGCCCAATCAGCCCCAGCATTTT
V gene: TRBV28
D gene: -
J gene: TRBJ1-5
clone size: -

CDR3 protein: CASSPGTGSNTEAFF
CDR3 DNA: TGTGCCAGCAGTCCCGGGACAGGGTCTAACACTGAAGCTTTCTTT
V gene: TRBV7-9
D gene: TRBD1
J gene: TRBJ1-1
clone size: -

CDR3 protein: CASSRDTTYEQYF
CDR3 DNA: TGTGCCAGCAGCCGGGACACCACCTACGAGCAGTACTTC
V gene: TRBV25-1
D gene: -
J gene: TRBJ2-7
clone size: once

CDR3 protein: CASSLAGGRATQYF
CDR3 DNA: TGTGCCAGCAGCTTAGCGGGCGGCCGGGCGACCCAGTACTTC
V gene: TRBV7-3
D gene: -
J gene: TRBJ2-5
clone size: -

CDR3 protein: CASSRGSYEQYF
CDR3 DNA: TGTGCCAGTAGTAGAGGCTCCTACGAGCAGTACTTC
V gene: TRBV19
D gene: -
J gene: TRBJ2-7
clone size: -

CDR3 protein: CASRGLRGFDEQFF
CDR3 DNA: TGTGCCAGCAGAGGCTTACGGGGGTTCGATGAGCAGTTCTTC
V gene: TRBV6-1
D gene: -
J gene: TRBJ2-1
clone size: -

CDR3 protein: CASRLTGVGNEQFF
CDR3 DNA: TGTGCCAGTAGGCTGACAGGGGTAGGCAATGAGCAGTTCTTC
V gene: TRBV19
D gene: TRBD1
J gene: TRBJ2-1
clone size: -

CDR3 protein: CASSLTGLPEKLFF
CDR3 DNA: TGTGCCAGCAGTCTCACAGGGTTGCCTGAAAAACTGTTTTTT
V gene: TRBV5-6
D gene: -
J gene: TRBJ1-4
clone size: once

CDR3 protein: CASSGGSTTTDTQYF
CDR3 DNA: TGTGCCAGCAGTGGTGGGAGCACTACCACAGATACGCAGTATTTT
V gene: TRBV28
D gene: -
J gene: TRBJ2-3
clone size: -

CDR3 protein: CATRLQETQYF
CDR3 DNA: TGTGCCACCAGGTTACAAGAGACCCAGTACTTC
V gene: TRBV6-5
D gene: -
J gene: TRBJ2-5
clone size: -

CDR3 protein: CATSRVQGYNQPQHF
CDR3 DNA: TGTGCCACCAGCAGAGTTCAGGGCTACAATCAGCCCCAGCATTTT
V gene: TRBV15
D gene: -
J gene: TRBJ1-5
clone size: -

CDR3 protein: CASSSRVNTEAFF
CDR3 DNA: TGTGCCAGCAGCTCACGCGTGAACACTGAAGCTTTCTTT
V gene: TRBV7-2
D gene: -
J gene: TRBJ1-1
clone size: -

CDR3 protein: CASSLMAGYSNQPQHF
CDR3 DNA: TGTGCCAGCAGCTTAATGGCAGGATATAGCAATCAGCCCCAGCATTTT
V gene: TRBV11-2
D gene: -
J gene: TRBJ1-5
clone size: once

CDR3 protein: CASSRTGMNQPQHF
CDR3 DNA: TGTGCCAGCAGCCGTACAGGGATGAATCAGCCCCAGCATTTT
V gene: TRBV7-8
D gene: -
J gene: TRBJ1-5
clone size: -

CDR3 protein: CATSSRVTGYGYTF
CDR3 DNA: TGTGCCACCAGCTCGCGAGTTACCGGCTATGGCTACACCTTC
V gene: TRBV15
D gene: -
J gene: TRBJ1-2
clone size: -

CDR3 protein: CASSPTELRYNEQFF
CDR3 DNA: TGCGCCAGCAGCCCCACGGAGCTTAGGTACAATGAGCAGTTCTTC
V gene: TRBV5-1
D gene: -
J gene: TRBJ2-1
clone size: once

CDR3 protein: CASSLAGAETQYF
CDR3 DNA: TGTGCCAGCAGCTTAGCGGGGGCGGAGACCCAGTACTTC
V gene: TRBV7-9
D gene: -
J gene: TRBJ2-5
clone size: -

CDR3 protein: CASSFPRQAHNEQFF
CDR3 DNA: TGCGCCAGCAGCTTCCCTAGACAGGCTCACAATGAGCAGTTCTTC
V gene: TRBV5-1
D gene: -
J gene: TRBJ2-1
clone size: -

CDR3 protein: CATSRDRETQYF
CDR3 DNA: TGTGCCACCAGCAGAGATAGAGAGACCCAGTACTTC
V gene: TRBV15
D gene: -
J gene: TRBJ2-5
clone size: -

CDR3 protein: CASRSGANTGELFF
CDR3 DNA: TGTGCCAGCAGAAGCGGGGCGAACACCGGGGAGCTGTTTTTT
V gene: TRBV2
D gene: TRBD2
J gene: TRBJ2-2
clone size: once

CDR3 protein: CASKGSARASTDTQYF
CDR3 DNA: TGTGCCAGTAAAGGTTCAGCCAGGGCTAGCACAGATACGCAGTATTTT
V gene: TRBV19
D gene: -
J gene: TRBJ2-3
clone size: -

CDR3 protein: CASSPDAVYRGNQPQHF
CDR3 DNA: TGTGCCAGCTCACCTGACGCTGTTTATAGGGGAAATCAGCCCCAGCATTTT
V gene: TRBV18
D gene: -
J gene: TRBJ1-5
clone size: -

CDR3 protein: CASSDRAGTDTQYF
CDR3 DNA: TGTGCCAGCAGTGACAGGGCGGGCACAGATACGCAGTATTTT
V gene: TRBV6-1
D gene: -
J gene: TRBJ2-3
clone size: -

CDR3 protein: CASSLKWGVAHSPLHF
CDR3 DNA: TGTGCCAGCAGCTTGAAGTGGGGGGTTGCACATTCACCCCTCCACTTT
V gene: TRBV7-2
D gene: -
J gene: TRBJ1-6
clone size: -

CDR3 protein: CASSDQTGRETQYF
CDR3 DNA: TGTGCCAGCAGTGACCAGACAGGGCGGGAGACCCAGTACTTC
V gene: TRBV6-1
D gene: TRBD1
J gene: TRBJ2-5
clone size: -